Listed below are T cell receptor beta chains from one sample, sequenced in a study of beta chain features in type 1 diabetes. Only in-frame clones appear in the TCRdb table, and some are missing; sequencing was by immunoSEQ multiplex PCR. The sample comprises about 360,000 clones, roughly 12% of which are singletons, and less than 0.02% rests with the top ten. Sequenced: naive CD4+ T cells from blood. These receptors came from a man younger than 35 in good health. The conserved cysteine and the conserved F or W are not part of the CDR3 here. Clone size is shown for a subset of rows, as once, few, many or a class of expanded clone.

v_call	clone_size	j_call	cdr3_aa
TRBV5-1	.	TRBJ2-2	ASNREGGTGELF
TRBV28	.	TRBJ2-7	ASSLSFRGIPSYEQY
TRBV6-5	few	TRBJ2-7	ASSYSTWTASYEQY
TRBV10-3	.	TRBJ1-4	AISEAGLGDEKLF
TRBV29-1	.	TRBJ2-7	SVSTSGTYEQY
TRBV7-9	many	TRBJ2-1	ASWTQDGTSGNEQF
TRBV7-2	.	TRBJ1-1	ASSLRGLAEAF
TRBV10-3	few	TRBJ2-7	AISRLAAQYEQY
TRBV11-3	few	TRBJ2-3	ASSRRLGADTQY
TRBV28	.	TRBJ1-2	ASSSPVHSYGYT
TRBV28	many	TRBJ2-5	ASSSPDRQETQY
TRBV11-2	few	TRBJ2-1	ASSLDRVGNEQF
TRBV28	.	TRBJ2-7	ASSPGTAGNYEQY
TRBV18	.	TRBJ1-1	ASSVQGADTEAF
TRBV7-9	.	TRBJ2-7	ASSLVSGTSGSVYEQY
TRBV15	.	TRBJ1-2	ATSRVRRNYGYT
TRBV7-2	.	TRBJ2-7	ASSLPGPGRKY
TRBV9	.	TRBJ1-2	ASSVAATGANGYT
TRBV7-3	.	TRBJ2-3	ASSYSLAGGSRGTQY
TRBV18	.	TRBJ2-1	ASSPEPGQGRNEQF
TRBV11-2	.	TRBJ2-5	ASSFAGLETQY
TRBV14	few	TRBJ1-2	ASNCRDSGT
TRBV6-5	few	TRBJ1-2	ASKTRQELYGYT
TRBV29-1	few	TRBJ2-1	SVESPSERL
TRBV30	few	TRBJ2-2	AWRGLRGGTGELF
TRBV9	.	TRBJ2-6	ASSFSTPGGSNSGANVLT
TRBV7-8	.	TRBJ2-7	ASSPGTSGVYEQY
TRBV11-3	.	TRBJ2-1	ASSLQGSEQF
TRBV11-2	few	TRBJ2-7	ASSLDHRGYEQY
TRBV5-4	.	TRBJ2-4	ASSLALSGGDIQY
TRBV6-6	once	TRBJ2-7	ASSNRTPYEQY
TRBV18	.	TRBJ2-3	ASSPRDTAGTQY
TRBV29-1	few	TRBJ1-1	SVDLDRMNTEAF
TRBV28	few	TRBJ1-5	ASSLSPRGIQPQH
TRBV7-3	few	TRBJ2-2	ASSLYSTNTGELF
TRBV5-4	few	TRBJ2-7	ASSRRTPSYEQY
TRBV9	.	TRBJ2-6	ASSVRPGTGGRASGANVLT
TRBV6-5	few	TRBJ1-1	ASSYSGPFNTEAF
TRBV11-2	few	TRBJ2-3	ASSPWGVTDTQY
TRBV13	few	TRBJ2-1	ASSRTGLPYNEQF
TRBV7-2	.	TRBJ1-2	ASSWGTGQGYT